These T cell receptor beta chains were read from a single sample in a study of blood T cell repertoires in COVID-19. The data were produced by immunoSEQ multiplex PCR, yet TCRdb's version contains in-frame clones alone and is incomplete. The repertoire holds a few hundred thousand clones, with 90% to 95% as singletons. The source material was PBMCs or T cells enriched from blood (not recorded which). Receptors originate from a human donor in a cohort exposed to, infected with or recovered from COVID-19 (not recorded which). The donor label of this sample is uncertain. The CDR3 runs from the conserved cysteine through the conserved F or W. A D gene is named only where the DNA matches it firmly. Clone size is stated in some rows and not others, as once, few, many or a class when expanded.

>-|-|15|TRBJ2-2|TRBV5-5
CASSYGGFNTGELFF
TGTGCCAGCAGCTACGGGGGTTTCAACACCGGGGAGCTGTTTTTT
>-|-|15|TRBJ2-2|TRBV3-1/TRBV3-2
CASSQVRSPAGELFF
TGTGCCAGCAGCCAAGTGAGGAGTCCGGCCGGGGAGCTGTTTTTT
>-|-|14|TRBJ1-1|TRBV7-8
CASSPPRDNSEAFF
TGTGCCAGCAGCCCCCCCAGGGACAACTCTGAAGCTTTCTTT
>TRBD1|-|17|TRBJ1-1|TRBV10-3
CAITEDRRLGGNTEAFF
TGTGCCATCACGGAGGACAGGAGATTAGGAGGGAACACTGAAGCTTTCTTT
>-|-|15|TRBJ1-5|TRBV11-2
CASSEDSPQNQPQHF
TGTGCCAGCAGCGAGGACAGTCCTCAAAATCAGCCCCAGCATTTT
>-|-|15|TRBJ2-1|TRBV24-1
CATSDPRTAYNEQFF
TGTGCCACCAGTGACCCTCGGACAGCCTACAATGAGCAGTTCTTC
>TRBD1|-|14|TRBJ2-1|TRBV5-4
CASSLETGYNEQFF
TGTGCCAGCAGCTTGGAGACAGGGTACAATGAGCAGTTCTTC
>TRBD2|-|15|TRBJ2-7|TRBV6-5
CASSYGPSGGYEQYF
TGTGCCAGCAGTTACGGACCTAGCGGGGGCTACGAGCAGTACTTC
>-|-|13|TRBJ2-5|TRBV30
CAWADSAHGTQYF
TGTGCCTGGGCGGACAGCGCTCATGGGACCCAGTACTTC
>TRBD2|-|14|TRBJ2-3|TRBV19
CASQLAGGGATQYF
TGTGCCAGTCAGCTAGCGGGGGGAGGGGCTACGCAGTATTTT
>-|-|16|TRBJ1-1|TRBV3-1/TRBV3-2
CASSQASPAGPTEAFF
TGTGCCAGCAGCCAAGCCAGCCCGGCAGGGCCCACTGAAGCTTTCTTT
>-|-|11|TRBJ1-1|TRBV20-1
CSAREETRAFF
TGCAGTGCTAGAGAAGAGACAAGGGCTTTCTTT
>-|-|13|TRBJ2-5|TRBV19
CASSLWTEETQYF
TGTGCCAGTAGTTTATGGACAGAAGAGACCCAGTACTTC
>TRBD2|-|16|TRBJ2-5|TRBV4-1
CASSQGNSGGQETQYF
TGCGCCAGCAGCCAAGGGAATAGCGGGGGACAAGAGACCCAGTACTTC
>TRBD1|-|15|TRBJ1-1|TRBV4-2
CASSKPGQAYTEAFF
TGTGCCAGCAGCAAGCCGGGACAGGCTTACACTGAAGCTTTCTTT
>-|-|13|TRBJ1-5|TRBV30
CAWSYSRNQPQHF
TGTGCCTGGAGTTACAGTCGCAATCAGCCCCAGCATTTT
>-|-|14|TRBJ2-2|TRBV19
CASSPPWGAGELFF
TGTGCCAGTAGTCCTCCATGGGGGGCCGGGGAGCTGTTTTTT
>TRBD2|-|15|TRBJ2-1|TRBV27
CATNSGMSSYNEQFF
TGTGCCACCAATAGCGGGATGAGCTCCTACAATGAGCAGTTCTTC
>-|-|13|TRBJ1-1|TRBV4-1
CASSLQGGTEAFF
TGCGCCAGCAGCCTTCAGGGAGGTACTGAAGCTTTCTTT
>-|-|15|TRBJ1-2|TRBV5-6
CASSRWAGSNYGYTF
TGTGCCAGCAGCAGGTGGGCAGGATCTAACTATGGCTACACCTTC
>-|-|13|TRBJ2-7|TRBV24-1
CATSGEGEYEQYF
TGTGCCACCAGTGGAGAGGGGGAGTACGAGCAGTACTTC
>TRBD1|-|16|TRBJ1-1|TRBV2
CASSTWTGSVNTEAFF
TGTGCCAGCAGTACATGGACAGGGTCCGTGAACACTGAAGCTTTCTTT
>-|-|15|TRBJ2-7|TRBV6-1
CASSEEGAGTYEQYF
TGTGCCAGCAGTGAAGAGGGGGCGGGGACCTACGAGCAGTACTTC
>-|few|14|TRBJ1-1|TRBV4-2
CASSHGTTETEAFF
TGTGCCAGCAGCCATGGCACAACGGAGACTGAAGCTTTCTTT
>TRBD1|-|15|TRBJ1-1|TRBV18
CASSNGQGSNTEAFF
TGTGCCAGCTCCAATGGACAGGGATCGAACACTGAAGCTTTCTTT
>TRBD1|once|12|TRBJ1-2|TRBV30
CAWTGGDYGYTF
TGTGCCTGGACAGGGGGCGACTATGGCTACACCTTC
>TRBD2|few|14|TRBJ2-2|TRBV24-1
CATSSGGGTGELFF
TGTGCCACCAGTTCGGGCGGGGGAACCGGGGAGCTGTTTTTT
>-|-|12|TRBJ1-2|TRBV7-2
CASSLSNYGYTF
TGTGCCAGCAGCTTATCGAACTATGGCTACACCTTC
>TRBD1|-|15|TRBJ1-1|TRBV15
CATSTRPKGAAEAFF
TGTGCCACCAGCACCCGGCCCAAGGGGGCGGCTGAAGCTTTCTTT
>-|-|15|TRBJ1-4|TRBV10-3
CAISESTGGNEKLFF
TGTGCCATCAGTGAGTCGACGGGGGGCAATGAAAAACTGTTTTTT
>-|-|18|TRBJ1-5|TRBV3-1/TRBV3-2
CASSHDNGQSGGNQPQHF
TGTGCCAGCAGCCACGATAATGGACAGTCAGGGGGCAATCAGCCCCAGCATTTT
>TRBD1|-|16|TRBJ1-4|TRBV7-9
CASSGRGSVANEKLFF
TGTGCCAGCAGCGGCAGGGGGTCTGTGGCTAATGAAAAACTGTTTTTT
>-|once|15|TRBJ1-5|TRBV5-1
CASSPDSYSNQPQHF
TGCGCCAGCAGCCCGGACAGTTATAGCAATCAGCCCCAGCATTTT
>TRBD2|-|15|TRBJ2-5|TRBV18
CASSPQTSDQETQYF
TGTGCCAGCTCACCCCAGACTAGCGACCAAGAGACCCAGTACTTC
>-|-|14|TRBJ2-4|TRBV19
CASSPEGGLNIQYF
TGTGCCAGTAGTCCGGAGGGGGGGCTGAACATTCAGTACTTC
>-|-|14|TRBJ1-2|TRBV30
CAWSVLGSHYGYTF
TGTGCCTGGAGTGTACTGGGCAGCCACTATGGCTACACCTTC
>-|once|14|TRBJ2-7|TRBV6-5
CASSYSPGYYEQYF
TGTGCCAGCAGTTACTCGCCAGGGTACTACGAGCAGTACTTC
>-|-|16|TRBJ2-7|TRBV7-2
CASSLAGHPAPYEQYF
TGTGCCAGCAGCTTAGCGGGACACCCAGCACCCTACGAGCAGTACTTC
>-|-|15|TRBJ1-1|TRBV11-2
CASSFSGTMRPEAFF
TGTGCCAGCAGCTTCTCCGGGACTATGAGGCCTGAAGCTTTCTTT
>TRBD1|once|13|TRBJ2-1|TRBV11-2
CASSPGQGNEQFF
TGTGCCAGCAGCCCGGGACAGGGAAATGAGCAGTTCTTC
>TRBD1|-|14|TRBJ1-1|TRBV29-1
CSAVKQGDKTEAFF
TGCAGCGCGGTTAAACAGGGGGATAAGACTGAAGCTTTCTTT
>TRBD1|-|16|TRBJ2-3|TRBV6-1
CASSEGQGAGTDTQYF
TGTGCCAGCAGTGAAGGACAGGGGGCCGGCACAGATACGCAGTATTTT
>-|-|13|TRBJ2-2|TRBV7-6
CASSFEGTGELFF
TGTGCCAGCAGCTTCGAGGGCACCGGGGAGCTGTTTTTT
>-|-|16|TRBJ2-1|TRBV24-1
CATSGVARGSYNEQFF
TGTGCCACCAGTGGTGTAGCGAGGGGGTCCTACAATGAGCAGTTCTTC
>TRBD1|-|14|TRBJ2-1|TRBV5-1
CASSLVGGGNEQFF
TGCGCCAGCAGCTTGGTAGGGGGCGGCAATGAGCAGTTCTTC
>-|-|13|TRBJ2-7|TRBV6-5
CASSYITYVEQYF
TGTGCCAGCAGCTACATTACATACGTCGAGCAGTACTTC
>TRBD1|-|15|TRBJ2-1|TRBV27
CASRLRQGSYNEQFF
TGTGCCAGCAGACTCCGACAGGGTTCCTACAATGAGCAGTTCTTC
>-|-|13|TRBJ2-5|TRBV5-4
CASSWGREETQYF
TGTGCCAGCAGCTGGGGGCGGGAAGAGACCCAGTACTTC
>-|-|13|TRBJ1-1|TRBV19
CASIGAENTEAFF
TGTGCCAGTATAGGGGCAGAGAACACTGAAGCTTTCTTT
>TRBD1|-|15|TRBJ1-2|TRBV9
CASSVDSGQGYGYTF
TGTGCCAGCAGCGTAGATTCTGGACAGGGGTATGGCTACACCTTC
>-|-|14|TRBJ1-5|TRBV19
CASSITDSNQPQHF
TGTGCCAGTAGTATAACAGATAGCAATCAGCCCCAGCATTTT
>-|-|15|TRBJ1-5|TRBV6-5
CASSYSGGLGQPQHF
TGTGCCAGCAGTTACTCGGGAGGTTTGGGGCAGCCCCAGCATTTT
>-|-|13|TRBJ2-7|TRBV12-5
CASGLDGSYEQYF
TGTGCTAGTGGTTTGGACGGCTCCTACGAGCAGTACTTC
>-|-|12|TRBJ1-1|TRBV7-9
CASRDSWTEAFF
TGTGCCAGCAGGGACAGTTGGACAGAAGCTTTCTTT
>-|-|15|TRBJ2-1|TRBV19
CASSRRVPYYNEQFF
TGTGCCAGTAGTAGGAGGGTCCCCTACTACAATGAGCAGTTCTTC
>-|-|14|TRBJ1-2|TRBV18
CASSPPRQPNGYTF
TGTGCCAGCTCACCACCGCGACAACCCAACGGCTACACCTTC
>TRBD2|-|16|TRBJ2-3|TRBV19
CASSSPGTSERDTQYF
TGTGCCAGTAGTTCCCCCGGGACTAGCGAGAGGGATACGCAGTATTTT